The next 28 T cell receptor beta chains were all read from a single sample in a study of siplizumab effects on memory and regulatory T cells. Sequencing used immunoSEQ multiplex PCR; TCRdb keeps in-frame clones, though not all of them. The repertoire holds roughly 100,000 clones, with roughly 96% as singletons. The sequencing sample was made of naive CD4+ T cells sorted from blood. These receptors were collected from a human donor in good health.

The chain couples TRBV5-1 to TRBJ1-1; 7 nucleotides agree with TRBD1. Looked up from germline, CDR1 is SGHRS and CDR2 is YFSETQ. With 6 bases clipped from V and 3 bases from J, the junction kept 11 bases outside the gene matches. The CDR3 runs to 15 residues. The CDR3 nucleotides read TGCGCCAGCACTCCAGGGGGAATTTTGGACACTGAAGCTTTCTTT. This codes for CASTPGGILDTEAFF.

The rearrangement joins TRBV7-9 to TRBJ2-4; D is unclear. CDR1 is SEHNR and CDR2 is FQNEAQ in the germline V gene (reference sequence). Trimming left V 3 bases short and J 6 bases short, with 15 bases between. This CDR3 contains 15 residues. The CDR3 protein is CASSLIRPPGNIQYF. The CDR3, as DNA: TGTGCCAGCAGCTTGATTCGTCCTCCGGGAAACATTCAGTACTTC. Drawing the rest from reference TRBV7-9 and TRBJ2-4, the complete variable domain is DTGVSQNPRHKITKRGQNVTFRCDPISEHNRLYWYRQTLGQGPEFLTYFQNEAQLEKSRLLSDRFSAERPKGSFSTLEIQRTEQGDSAMYLCASSLIRPPGNIQYFGAGTRLSVL.

CDR3 amino acids: CASSIAPRVTDEKLFF. The CDR3 nucleotides are TGTGCCAGTAGTATAGCCCCCAGGGTTACGGATGAAAAACTGTTTTTT. V and J are TRBV19 and TRBJ1-4; D is possibly TRBD1 (5 bases). CDR1 is LNHDA, CDR2 SQIVND, per germline (reference sequence). CDR3 size: 16 residues. Between the trimmed V and J ends, which lost 1 base and 6 bases, there was a span of 15 bases. The entire variable domain, with the rest obtained from reference TRBV19 and TRBJ1-4, is as follows: DGGITQSPKYLFRKEGQNVTLSCEQNLNHDAMYWYRQDPGQGLRLIYYSQIVNDFQKGDIAEGYSVSREKKESFPLTVTSAQKNPTAFYLCASSIAPRVTDEKLFFGSGTQLSVL.

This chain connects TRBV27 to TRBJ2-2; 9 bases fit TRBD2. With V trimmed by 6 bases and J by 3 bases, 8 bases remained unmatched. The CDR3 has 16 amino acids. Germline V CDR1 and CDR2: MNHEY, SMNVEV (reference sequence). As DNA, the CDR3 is TGTGCCAGCAGGGCCTTAGCGGGGGCCGACACCGGGGAGCTGTTTTTT. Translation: CASRALAGADTGELFF.

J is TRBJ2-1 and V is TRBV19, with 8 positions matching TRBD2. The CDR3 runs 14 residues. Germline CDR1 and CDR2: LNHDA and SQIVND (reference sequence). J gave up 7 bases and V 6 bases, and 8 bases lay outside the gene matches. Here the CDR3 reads CASSFVSGGNEQFF. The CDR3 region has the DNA TGTGCCAGTAGCTTCGTTTCGGGGGGGAATGAGCAGTTCTTC. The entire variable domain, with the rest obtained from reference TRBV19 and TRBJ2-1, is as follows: DGGITQSPKYLFRKEGQNVTLSCEQNLNHDAMYWYRQDPGQGLRLIYYSQIVNDFQKGDIAEGYSVSREKKESFPLTVTSAQKNPTAFYLCASSFVSGGNEQFFGPGTRLTVL.

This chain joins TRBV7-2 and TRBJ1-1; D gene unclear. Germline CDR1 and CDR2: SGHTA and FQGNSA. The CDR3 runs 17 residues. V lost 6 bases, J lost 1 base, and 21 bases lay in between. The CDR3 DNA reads TGTGCCAGCAGGATGCCACGTCTACCAGACGGGAACACTGAAGCTTTCTTT. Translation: CASRMPRLPDGNTEAFF.

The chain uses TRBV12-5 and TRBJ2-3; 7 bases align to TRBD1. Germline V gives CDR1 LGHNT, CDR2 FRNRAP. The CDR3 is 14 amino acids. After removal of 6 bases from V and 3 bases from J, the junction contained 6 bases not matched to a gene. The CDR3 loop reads CASGAAGGTDTQYF. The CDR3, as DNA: TGTGCTAGTGGGGCGGCAGGGGGAACAGATACGCAGTATTTT.

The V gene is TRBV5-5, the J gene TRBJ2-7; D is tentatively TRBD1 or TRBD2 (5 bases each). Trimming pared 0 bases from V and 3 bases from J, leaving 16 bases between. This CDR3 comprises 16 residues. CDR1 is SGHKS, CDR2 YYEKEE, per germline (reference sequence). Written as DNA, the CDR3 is TGTGCCAGCAGCTTGGCCGGGGCCCTTTCAAACTACGAGCAGTACTTC. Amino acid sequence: CASSLAGALSNYEQYF.

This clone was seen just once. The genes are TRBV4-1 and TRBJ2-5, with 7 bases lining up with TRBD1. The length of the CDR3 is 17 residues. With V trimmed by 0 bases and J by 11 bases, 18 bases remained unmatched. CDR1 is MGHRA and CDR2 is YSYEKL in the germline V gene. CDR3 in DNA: TGCGCCAGCAGCCAAGACGATCGTTCCAGGGGGTCTGGCGGGCAGTACTTC. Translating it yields CASSQDDRSRGSGGQYF.

Written as DNA, the CDR3 is TGTGCCAGCAGCTTAGAATCTAGCGGGGGCCTAGATACGCAGTATTTT. Translated: CASSLESSGGLDTQYF. V and J are TRBV11-3 and TRBJ2-3; TRBD2 aligns across 10 bases. Losses at the gene ends were 0 bases for V and 5 bases for J; bases not matched to a gene: 5. The CDR3 loop spans 16 amino acids. The germline V gene has CDR1 SGHNT and CDR2 YENEEA.

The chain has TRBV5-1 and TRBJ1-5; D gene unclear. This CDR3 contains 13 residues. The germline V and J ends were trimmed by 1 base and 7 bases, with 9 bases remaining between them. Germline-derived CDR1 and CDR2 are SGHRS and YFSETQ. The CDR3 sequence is CASSLSTGQPQHF. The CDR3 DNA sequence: TGCGCCAGCAGCTTGTCCACCGGCCAGCCCCAGCATTTT.

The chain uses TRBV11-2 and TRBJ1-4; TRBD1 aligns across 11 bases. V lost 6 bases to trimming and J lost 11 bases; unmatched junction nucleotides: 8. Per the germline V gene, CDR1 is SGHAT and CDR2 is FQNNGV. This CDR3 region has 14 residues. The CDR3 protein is CASSTDRGRYKLFF. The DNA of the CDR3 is TGTGCCAGCAGTACGGACAGGGGGCGTTATAAACTGTTTTTT. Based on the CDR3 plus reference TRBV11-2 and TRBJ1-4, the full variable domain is EAGVAQSPRYKIIEKRQSVAFWCNPISGHATLYWYQQILGQGPKLLIQFQNNGVVDDSQLPKDRFSAERLKGVDSTLKIQPAKLEDSAVYLCASSTDRGRYKLFFGSGTQLSVL.

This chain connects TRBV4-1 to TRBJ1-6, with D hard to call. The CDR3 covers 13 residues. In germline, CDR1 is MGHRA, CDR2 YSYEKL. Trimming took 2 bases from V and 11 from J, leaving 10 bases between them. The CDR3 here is CASSQRGPPPLHF. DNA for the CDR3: TGCGCCAGCAGCCAACGAGGGCCGCCACCCCTCCACTTT.

The CDR3 is CASSLDADTANYGYTF. In DNA, the CDR3 is TGTGCCAGCAGCTTGGATGCGGACACGGCTAACTATGGCTACACCTTC. This chain joins TRBV5-4 and TRBJ1-2, with D possibly being TRBD1 (5 bases). Germline V lookup: CDR1 SGHNT, CDR2 YYREEE (reference sequence). V was cut by 0 bases and J by 0 bases, with 12 bases left in between. This CDR3 region has 16 residues.

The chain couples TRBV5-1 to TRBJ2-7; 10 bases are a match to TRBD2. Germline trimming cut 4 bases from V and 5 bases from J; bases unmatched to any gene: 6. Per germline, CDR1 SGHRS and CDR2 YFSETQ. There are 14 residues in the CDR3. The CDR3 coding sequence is TGCGCCAGCAGCCTCACTAGCGGGGAACACGAGCAGTACTTC. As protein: CASSLTSGEHEQYF.

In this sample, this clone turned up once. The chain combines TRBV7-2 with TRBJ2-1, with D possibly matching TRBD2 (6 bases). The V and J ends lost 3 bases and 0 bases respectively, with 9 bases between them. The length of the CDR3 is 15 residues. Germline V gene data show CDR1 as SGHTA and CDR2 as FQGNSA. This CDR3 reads CASSFSEGSYNEQFF. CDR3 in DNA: TGTGCCAGCAGCTTTTCGGAGGGCTCCTACAATGAGCAGTTCTTC.

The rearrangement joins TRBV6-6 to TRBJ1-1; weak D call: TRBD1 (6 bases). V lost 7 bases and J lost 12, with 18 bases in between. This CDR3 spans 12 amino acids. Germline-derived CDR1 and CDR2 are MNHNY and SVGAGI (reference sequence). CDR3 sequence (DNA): TGTGCCAGCACTATAGGGGGGGATGCAACTTTCTTT. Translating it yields CASTIGGDATFF.

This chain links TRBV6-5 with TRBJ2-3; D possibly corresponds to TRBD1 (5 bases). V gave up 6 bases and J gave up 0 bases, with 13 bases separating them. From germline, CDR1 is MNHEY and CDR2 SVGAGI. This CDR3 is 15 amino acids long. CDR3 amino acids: CASSKQVPSTDTQYF. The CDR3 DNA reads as TGTGCCAGCAGCAAACAGGTGCCTAGCACAGATACGCAGTATTTT.

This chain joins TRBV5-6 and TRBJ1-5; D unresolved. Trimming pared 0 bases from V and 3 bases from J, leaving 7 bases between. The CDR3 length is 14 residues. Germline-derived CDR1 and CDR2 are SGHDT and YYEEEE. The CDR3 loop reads CASSLGGINQPQHF. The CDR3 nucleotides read TGTGCCAGCAGCTTGGGAGGTATCAATCAGCCCCAGCATTTT.

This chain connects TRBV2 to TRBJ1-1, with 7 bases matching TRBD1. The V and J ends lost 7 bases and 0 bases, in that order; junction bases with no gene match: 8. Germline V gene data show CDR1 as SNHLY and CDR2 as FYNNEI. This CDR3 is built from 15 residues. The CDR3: CASTQGRDLNTEAFF. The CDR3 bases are TGTGCCAGCACACAGGGGCGTGATTTGAACACTGAAGCTTTCTTT.

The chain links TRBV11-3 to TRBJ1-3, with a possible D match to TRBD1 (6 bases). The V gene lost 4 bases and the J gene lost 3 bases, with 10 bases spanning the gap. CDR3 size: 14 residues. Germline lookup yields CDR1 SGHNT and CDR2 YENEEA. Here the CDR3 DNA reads TGTGCCAGCAGCTCGGGGGCCCTTGGAAACACCATATATTTT. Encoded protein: CASSSGALGNTIYF.

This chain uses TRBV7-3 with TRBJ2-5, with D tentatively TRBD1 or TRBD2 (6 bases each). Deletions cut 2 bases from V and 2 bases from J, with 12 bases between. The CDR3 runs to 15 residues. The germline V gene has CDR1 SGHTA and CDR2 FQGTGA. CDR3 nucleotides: TGTGCCAGCAGCTTATTTGGGGGGCGACAAGAGACCCAGTACTTC. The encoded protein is CASSLFGGRQETQYF.

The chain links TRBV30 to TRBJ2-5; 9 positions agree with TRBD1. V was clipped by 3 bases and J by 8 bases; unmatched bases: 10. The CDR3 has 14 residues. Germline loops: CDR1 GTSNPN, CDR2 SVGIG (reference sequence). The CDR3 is CAWRGTGTRDTQYF. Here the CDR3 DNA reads TGTGCCTGGAGGGGGACAGGGACAAGAGATACCCAGTACTTC.

The CDR3 spells CASSLGQGVGEKLFF. As DNA, the CDR3 is TGTGCCAGCAGCTTAGGGCAAGGGGTCGGCGAAAAACTGTTTTTT. This chain joins TRBV7-9 and TRBJ1-4; maybe TRBD1 (5 bases). The CDR3 has 15 amino acids. V shed 1 base and J shed 8 bases, with 14 bases lying between them. The germline V gene encodes CDR1 SEHNR and CDR2 FQNEAQ (reference sequence).

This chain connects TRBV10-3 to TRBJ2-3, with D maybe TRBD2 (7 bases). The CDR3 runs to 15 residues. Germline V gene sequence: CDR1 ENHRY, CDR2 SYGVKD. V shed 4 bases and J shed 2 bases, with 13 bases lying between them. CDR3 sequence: CAISGAGGPTDTQYF. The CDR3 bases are TGTGCCATCAGTGGGGCCGGGGGGCCCACAGATACGCAGTATTTT.

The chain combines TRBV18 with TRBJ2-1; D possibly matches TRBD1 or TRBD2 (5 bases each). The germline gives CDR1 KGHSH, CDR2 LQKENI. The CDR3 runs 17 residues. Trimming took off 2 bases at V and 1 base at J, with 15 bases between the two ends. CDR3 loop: CASSPGRDGASYNEQFF. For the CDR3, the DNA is TGTGCCAGCTCACCAGGTCGGGACGGCGCTTCCTACAATGAGCAGTTCTTC.

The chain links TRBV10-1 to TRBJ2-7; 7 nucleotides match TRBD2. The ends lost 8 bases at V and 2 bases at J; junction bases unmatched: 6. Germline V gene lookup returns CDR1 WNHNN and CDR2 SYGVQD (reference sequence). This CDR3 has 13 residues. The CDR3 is CASSSGTTYEQYF. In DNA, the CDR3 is TGCGCCAGCTCTTCCGGGACTACCTACGAGCAGTACTTC.

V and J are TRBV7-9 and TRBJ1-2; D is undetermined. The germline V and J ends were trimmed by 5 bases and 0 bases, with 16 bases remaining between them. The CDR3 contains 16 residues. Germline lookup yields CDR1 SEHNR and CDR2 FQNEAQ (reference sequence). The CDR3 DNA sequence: TGTGCCAGCAGCACCCCCTTTGAATTAGCTAACTATGGCTACACCTTC. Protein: CASSTPFELANYGYTF.